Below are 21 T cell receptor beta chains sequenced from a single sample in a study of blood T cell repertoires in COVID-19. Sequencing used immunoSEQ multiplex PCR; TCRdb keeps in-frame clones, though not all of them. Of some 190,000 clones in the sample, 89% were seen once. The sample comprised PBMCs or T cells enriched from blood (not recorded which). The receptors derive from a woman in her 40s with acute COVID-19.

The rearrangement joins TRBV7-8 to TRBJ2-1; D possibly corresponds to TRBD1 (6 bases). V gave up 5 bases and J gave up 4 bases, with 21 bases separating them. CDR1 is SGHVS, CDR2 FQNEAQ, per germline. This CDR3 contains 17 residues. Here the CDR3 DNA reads TGTGCCAGCAGCACGGCCACCGGGACAACTACATACAATGAGCAGTTCTTC. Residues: CASSTATGTTTYNEQFF.

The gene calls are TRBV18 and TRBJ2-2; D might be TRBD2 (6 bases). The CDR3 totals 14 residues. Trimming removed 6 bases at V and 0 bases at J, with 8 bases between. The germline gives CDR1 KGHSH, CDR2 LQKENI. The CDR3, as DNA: TGTGCCAGCTCGGGGGGAACGAACACCGGGGAGCTGTTTTTT. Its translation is CASSGGTNTGELFF.

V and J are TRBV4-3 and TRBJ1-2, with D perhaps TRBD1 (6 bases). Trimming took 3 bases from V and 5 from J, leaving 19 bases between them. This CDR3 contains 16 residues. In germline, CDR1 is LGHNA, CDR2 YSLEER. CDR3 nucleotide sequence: TGCGCCAGCAGCCAGCGGAGGGGGGGAGAAGGGTATGGCTACACCTTC. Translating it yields CASSQRRGGEGYGYTF.

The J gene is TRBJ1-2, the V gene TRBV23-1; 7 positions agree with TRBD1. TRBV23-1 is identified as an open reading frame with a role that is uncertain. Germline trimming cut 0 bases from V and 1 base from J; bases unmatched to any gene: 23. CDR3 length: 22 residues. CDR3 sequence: CASSQSIDRENSMFLVNYGYTF. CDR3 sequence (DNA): TGCGCCAGCAGTCAATCAATCGACAGGGAAAATTCTATGTTCCTGGTTAACTATGGCTACACCTTC.

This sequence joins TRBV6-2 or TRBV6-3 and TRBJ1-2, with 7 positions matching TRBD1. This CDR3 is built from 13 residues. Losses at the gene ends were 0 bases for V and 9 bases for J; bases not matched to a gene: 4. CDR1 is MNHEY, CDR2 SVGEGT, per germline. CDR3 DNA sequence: TGTGCCAGCAGTTACTCGACAGGGATGAGCTACACCTTC. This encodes CASSYSTGMSYTF.

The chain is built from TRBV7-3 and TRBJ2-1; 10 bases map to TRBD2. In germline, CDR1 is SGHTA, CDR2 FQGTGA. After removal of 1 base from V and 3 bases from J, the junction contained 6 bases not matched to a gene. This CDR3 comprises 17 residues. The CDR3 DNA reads TGTGCCAGCAGCTTAATGGCTTCTAGCGGGAGCTACAATGAGCAGTTCTTC. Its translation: CASSLMASSGSYNEQFF.

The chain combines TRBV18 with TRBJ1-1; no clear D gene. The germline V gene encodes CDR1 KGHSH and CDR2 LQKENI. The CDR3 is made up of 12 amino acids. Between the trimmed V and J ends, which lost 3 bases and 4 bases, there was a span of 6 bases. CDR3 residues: CASSPESTEAFF. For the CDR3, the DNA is TGTGCCAGCTCACCTGAGAGCACTGAAGCTTTCTTT.

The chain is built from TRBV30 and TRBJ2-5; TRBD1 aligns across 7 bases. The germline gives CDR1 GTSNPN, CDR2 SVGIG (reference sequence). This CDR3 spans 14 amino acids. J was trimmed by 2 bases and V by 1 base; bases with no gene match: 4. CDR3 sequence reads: CAWSGDREQETQYF. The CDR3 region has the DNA TGTGCCTGGAGTGGAGACAGGGAACAAGAGACCCAGTACTTC.

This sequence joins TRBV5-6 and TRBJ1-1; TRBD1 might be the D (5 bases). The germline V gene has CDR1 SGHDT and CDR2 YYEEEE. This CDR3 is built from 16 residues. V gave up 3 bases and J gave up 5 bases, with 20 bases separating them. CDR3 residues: CASSSLDRRGGTEAFF. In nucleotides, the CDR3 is TGTGCCAGCAGCTCACTCGACCGAAGGGGAGGAACTGAAGCTTTCTTT.

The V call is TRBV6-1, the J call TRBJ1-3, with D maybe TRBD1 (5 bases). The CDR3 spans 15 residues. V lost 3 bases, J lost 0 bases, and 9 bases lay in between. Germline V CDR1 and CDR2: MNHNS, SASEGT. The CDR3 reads CASSEGHYSGNTIYF. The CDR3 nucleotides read TGTGCCAGCAGTGAGGGGCATTACTCTGGAAACACCATATATTTT.

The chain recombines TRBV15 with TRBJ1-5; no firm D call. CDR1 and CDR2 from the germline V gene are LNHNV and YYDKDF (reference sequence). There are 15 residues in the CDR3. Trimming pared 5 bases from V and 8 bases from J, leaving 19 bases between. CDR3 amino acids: CATSPTPSGREPQHF. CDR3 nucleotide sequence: TGTGCCACCAGCCCGACACCCTCCGGGAGGGAGCCCCAGCATTTT.

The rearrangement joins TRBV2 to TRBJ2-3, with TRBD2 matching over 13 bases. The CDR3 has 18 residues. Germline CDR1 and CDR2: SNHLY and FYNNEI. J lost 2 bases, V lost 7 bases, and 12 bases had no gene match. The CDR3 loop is CASTPTSGGSPTTDTQYF. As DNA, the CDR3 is TGTGCCAGCACCCCGACTAGCGGGGGGTCACCTACCACAGATACGCAGTATTTT.

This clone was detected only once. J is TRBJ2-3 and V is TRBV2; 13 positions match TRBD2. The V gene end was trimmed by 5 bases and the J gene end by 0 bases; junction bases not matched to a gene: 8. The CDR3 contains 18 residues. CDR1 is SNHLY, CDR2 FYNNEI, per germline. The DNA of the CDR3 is TGTGCCAGCAGTCGGACTAGCGGGGGAATCGCTAGCACAGATACGCAGTATTTT. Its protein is CASSRTSGGIASTDTQYF. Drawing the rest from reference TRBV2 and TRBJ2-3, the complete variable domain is EPEVTQTPSHQVTQMGQEVILRCVPISNHLYFYWYRQILGQKVEFLVSFYNNEISEKSEIFDDQFSVERPDGSNFTLKIRSTKLEDSAMYFCASSRTSGGIASTDTQYFGPGTRLTVL.

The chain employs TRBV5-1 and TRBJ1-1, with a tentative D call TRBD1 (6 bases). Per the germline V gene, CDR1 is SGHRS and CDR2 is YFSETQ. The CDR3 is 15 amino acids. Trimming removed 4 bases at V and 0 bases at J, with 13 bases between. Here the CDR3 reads CASSPQGPVNTEAFF. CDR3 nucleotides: TGCGCCAGCAGCCCACAGGGTCCGGTGAACACTGAAGCTTTCTTT.

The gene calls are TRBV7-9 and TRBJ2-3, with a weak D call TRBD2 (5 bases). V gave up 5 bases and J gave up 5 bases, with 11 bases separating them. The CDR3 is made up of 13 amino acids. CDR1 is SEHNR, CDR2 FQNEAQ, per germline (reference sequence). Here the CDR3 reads CASSLRALDTQYF. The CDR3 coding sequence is TGTGCCAGCAGCCTGAGGGCCCTAGATACGCAGTATTTT.

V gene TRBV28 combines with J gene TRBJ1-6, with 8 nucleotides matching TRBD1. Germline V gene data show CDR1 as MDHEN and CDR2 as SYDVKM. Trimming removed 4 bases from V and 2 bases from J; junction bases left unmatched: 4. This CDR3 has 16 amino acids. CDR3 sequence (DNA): TGTGCCAGCAGTTCTACAGGGGGAACCTATAATTCACCCCTCCACTTT. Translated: CASSSTGGTYNSPLHF. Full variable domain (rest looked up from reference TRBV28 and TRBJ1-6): DVKVTQSSRYLVKRTGEKVFLECVQDMDHENMFWYRQDPGLGLRLIYFSYDVKMKEKGDIPEGYSVSREKKERFSLILESASTNQTSMYLCASSSTGGTYNSPLHFGNGTRLTVT.

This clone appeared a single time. The DNA of the CDR3 is TGTGCCAGCAGCTTTTACGGGACAGCAGCCGATCAGCCCCAGCATTTT. Protein: CASSFYGTAADQPQHF. The V call is TRBV7-9, the J call TRBJ1-5; 7 bases are a match to TRBD1. Germline values: CDR1 SEHNR, CDR2 FQNEAQ (reference sequence). The CDR3 has 16 residues. The V and J ends lost 3 bases and 5 bases, in that order; junction bases with no gene match: 10.

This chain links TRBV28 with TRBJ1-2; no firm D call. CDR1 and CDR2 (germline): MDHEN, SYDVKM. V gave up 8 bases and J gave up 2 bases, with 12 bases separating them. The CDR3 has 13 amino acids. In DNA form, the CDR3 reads TGTGCCAGCGTAGGGCCGGGAAACTATGGCTACACCTTC. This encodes CASVGPGNYGYTF.

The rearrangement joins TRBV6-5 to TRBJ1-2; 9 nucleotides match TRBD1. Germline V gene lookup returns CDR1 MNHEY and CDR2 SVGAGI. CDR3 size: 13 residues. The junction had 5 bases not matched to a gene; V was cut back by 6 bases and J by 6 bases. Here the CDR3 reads CASSRGQGDGYTF. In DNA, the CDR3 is TGTGCCAGCAGCCGGGGACAGGGAGATGGCTACACCTTC.

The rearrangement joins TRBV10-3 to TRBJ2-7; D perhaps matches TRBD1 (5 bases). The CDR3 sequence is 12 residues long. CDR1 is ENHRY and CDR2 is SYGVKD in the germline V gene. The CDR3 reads CASGRLSYEQYF. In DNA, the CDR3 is TGTGCATCAGGGCGACTTTCCTACGAGCAGTACTTC.

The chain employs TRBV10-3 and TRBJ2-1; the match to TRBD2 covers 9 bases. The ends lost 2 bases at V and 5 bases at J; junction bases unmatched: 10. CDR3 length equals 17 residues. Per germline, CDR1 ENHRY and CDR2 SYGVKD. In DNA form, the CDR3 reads TGTGCCATCAGTGAGCCCGTAGGGGCGGGGGGGGACAATGAGCAGTTCTTC. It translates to CAISEPVGAGGDNEQFF.